Listed below are T cell receptor beta chains from one sample, sequenced in a study of blood T cell repertoires in COVID-19. Clones were sequenced by immunoSEQ multiplex PCR, and TCRdb holds only the in-frame ones, with some missing. The table has 100,000 to 150,000 clones, approximately 90% seen once. Sequenced sample: peripheral blood. The receptors derive from a man aged 45-65 years with COVID-19, enrolled during active disease. Both conserved end residues are part of each CDR3.

j_call v_call cdr3_aa
TRBJ1-1 TRBV7-9 CASSSRTGNTEAFF
TRBJ2-2 TRBV6-6 CASRDRGKYTGELFF
TRBJ2-1 TRBV4-2 CASSLTSGNSYNEQFF
TRBJ1-5 TRBV19 CASSIGNRGRGQPQHF
TRBJ2-1 TRBV2 CASSVTIAGWVF
TRBJ2-2 TRBV7-2 CASSAVRETGELFF
TRBJ1-2 TRBV30 CAWDGLAGYTF
TRBJ2-7 TRBV18 CASSLLTSGSTYEQYF
TRBJ1-2 TRBV2 CASSSGTYYYGYTF
TRBJ1-2 TRBV5-5 CASSLGRGNYGYTF
TRBJ2-3 TRBV7-9 CASSLRRSTDTQYF
TRBJ2-1 TRBV12-1 CASRTRRGRSEQFF
TRBJ1-1 TRBV5-5 CASSLMADTEAFF
TRBJ2-7 TRBV19 CASSNYYEQYF
TRBJ1-1 TRBV25-1 CASSEAGRGAAFF